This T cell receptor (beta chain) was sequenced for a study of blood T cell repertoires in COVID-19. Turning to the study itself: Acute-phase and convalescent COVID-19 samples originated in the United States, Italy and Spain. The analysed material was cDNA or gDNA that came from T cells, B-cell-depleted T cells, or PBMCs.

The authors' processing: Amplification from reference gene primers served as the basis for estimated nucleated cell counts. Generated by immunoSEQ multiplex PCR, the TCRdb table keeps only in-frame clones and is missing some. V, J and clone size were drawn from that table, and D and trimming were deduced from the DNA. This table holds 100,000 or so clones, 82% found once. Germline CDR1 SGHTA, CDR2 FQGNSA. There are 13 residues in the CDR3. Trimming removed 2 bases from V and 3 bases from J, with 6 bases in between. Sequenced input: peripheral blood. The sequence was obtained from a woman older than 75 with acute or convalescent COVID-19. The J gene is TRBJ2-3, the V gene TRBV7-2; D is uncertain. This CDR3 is CASSLRETDTQYF. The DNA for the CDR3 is TGTGCCAGCAGCTTAAGAGAGACAGATACGCAGTATTTT.